One sample yielded the 5 T cell receptor beta chains listed below, sequenced in a study of T-cell memory formation after mild COVID-19. TCRdb re-called the 5' RACE reads with MiXCR, one entry per CDR3 protein. The sample records roughly 580,000 distinct CDR3 sequences, approximately 18% being singletons. Sequencing was performed on PBMCs or a T cell subset sorted from them (not recorded which). The receptors come from an adult woman who had mild COVID-19 (a few samples of this study predate the infection). Cell type and time point are not known.

The genes are TRBV5-1 and TRBJ2-7, with 10 bases that match TRBD2. The V gene's germline CDR1 is SGHRS and CDR2 YFSETQ. Trimming removed 5 bases from V and 2 bases from J; junction bases left unmatched: 4. There are 14 residues in the CDR3. CDR3 sequence: CASRIAGGPYEQYF. The DNA of the CDR3 is TGCGCCAGCAGGATAGCGGGGGGCCCCTACGAGCAGTACTTC. The entire variable domain, with the rest obtained from reference TRBV5-1 and TRBJ2-7, is as follows: KAGVTQTPRYLIKTRGQQVTLSCSPISGHRSVSWYQQTPGQGLQFLFEYFSETQRNKGNFPGRFSGRQFSNSRSEMNVSTLELGDSALYLCASRIAGGPYEQYFGPGTRLTVT.

The gene calls are TRBV3-1 and TRBJ2-2, with D perhaps matching TRBD2 (6 bases). The CDR3 covers 15 residues. From germline, CDR1 is LGHDT and CDR2 YNNKEL (reference sequence). Trimming removed 1 base at V and 5 bases at J, with 11 bases between. In nucleotides, the CDR3 is TGTGCCAGCAGCCAAGGCGGGATTTCGACCGGGGAGCTGTTTTTT. Translated, it gives CASSQGGISTGELFF. The variable domain in full, completed from reference TRBV3-1 and TRBJ2-2, reads DTAVSQTPKYLVTQMGNDKSIKCEQNLGHDTMYWYKQDSKKFLKIMFSYNNKELIINETVPNRFSPKSPDKAHLNLHINSLELGDSAVYFCASSQGGISTGELFFGEGSRLTVL.

This clonotype was seen a few times. The chain carries TRBV7-9 and TRBJ1-1; 7 positions match TRBD1. Germline V CDR1 and CDR2: SEHNR, FQNEAQ (reference sequence). CDR3 size: 17 residues. V was clipped by 4 bases and J by 7 bases; unmatched bases: 18. This CDR3 reads CASSSPSDRAPEGEAFF. In DNA, the CDR3 is TGTGCCAGCAGCTCCCCTTCCGACAGGGCCCCGGAGGGTGAAGCTTTCTTT.

This clonotype has only a few counts. The rearrangement links TRBV7-9 to TRBJ2-1, with unresolved D. The germline V and J ends were trimmed by 4 bases and 2 bases, with 9 bases remaining between them. Per the germline V gene, CDR1 is SEHNR and CDR2 is FQNEAQ (reference sequence). The CDR3 has 14 amino acids. The CDR3 nucleotides read TGTGCCAGCAGCTCCTCCGGGCCCTACAATGAGCAGTTCTTC. It yields the protein CASSSSGPYNEQFF. Variable domain in full (rest from reference TRBV7-9 and TRBJ2-1): DTGVSQNPRHKITKRGQNVTFRCDPISEHNRLYWYRQTLGQGPEFLTYFQNEAQLEKSRLLSDRFSAERPKGSFSTLEIQRTEQGDSAMYLCASSSSGPYNEQFFGPGTRLTVL.

There are a few counts of this clonotype. The V and J genes are TRBV5-1 and TRBJ2-7, with D possibly called TRBD1 or TRBD2 (5 bases each). There are 13 residues in the CDR3. Deletions cut 1 base from V and 5 bases from J, with 10 bases between. Germline V gene sequence: CDR1 SGHRS, CDR2 YFSETQ. CDR3 sequence reads: CASSLWGTDEQYF. Here the CDR3 DNA reads TGCGCCAGCAGCTTGTGGGGGACCGACGAGCAGTACTTC.